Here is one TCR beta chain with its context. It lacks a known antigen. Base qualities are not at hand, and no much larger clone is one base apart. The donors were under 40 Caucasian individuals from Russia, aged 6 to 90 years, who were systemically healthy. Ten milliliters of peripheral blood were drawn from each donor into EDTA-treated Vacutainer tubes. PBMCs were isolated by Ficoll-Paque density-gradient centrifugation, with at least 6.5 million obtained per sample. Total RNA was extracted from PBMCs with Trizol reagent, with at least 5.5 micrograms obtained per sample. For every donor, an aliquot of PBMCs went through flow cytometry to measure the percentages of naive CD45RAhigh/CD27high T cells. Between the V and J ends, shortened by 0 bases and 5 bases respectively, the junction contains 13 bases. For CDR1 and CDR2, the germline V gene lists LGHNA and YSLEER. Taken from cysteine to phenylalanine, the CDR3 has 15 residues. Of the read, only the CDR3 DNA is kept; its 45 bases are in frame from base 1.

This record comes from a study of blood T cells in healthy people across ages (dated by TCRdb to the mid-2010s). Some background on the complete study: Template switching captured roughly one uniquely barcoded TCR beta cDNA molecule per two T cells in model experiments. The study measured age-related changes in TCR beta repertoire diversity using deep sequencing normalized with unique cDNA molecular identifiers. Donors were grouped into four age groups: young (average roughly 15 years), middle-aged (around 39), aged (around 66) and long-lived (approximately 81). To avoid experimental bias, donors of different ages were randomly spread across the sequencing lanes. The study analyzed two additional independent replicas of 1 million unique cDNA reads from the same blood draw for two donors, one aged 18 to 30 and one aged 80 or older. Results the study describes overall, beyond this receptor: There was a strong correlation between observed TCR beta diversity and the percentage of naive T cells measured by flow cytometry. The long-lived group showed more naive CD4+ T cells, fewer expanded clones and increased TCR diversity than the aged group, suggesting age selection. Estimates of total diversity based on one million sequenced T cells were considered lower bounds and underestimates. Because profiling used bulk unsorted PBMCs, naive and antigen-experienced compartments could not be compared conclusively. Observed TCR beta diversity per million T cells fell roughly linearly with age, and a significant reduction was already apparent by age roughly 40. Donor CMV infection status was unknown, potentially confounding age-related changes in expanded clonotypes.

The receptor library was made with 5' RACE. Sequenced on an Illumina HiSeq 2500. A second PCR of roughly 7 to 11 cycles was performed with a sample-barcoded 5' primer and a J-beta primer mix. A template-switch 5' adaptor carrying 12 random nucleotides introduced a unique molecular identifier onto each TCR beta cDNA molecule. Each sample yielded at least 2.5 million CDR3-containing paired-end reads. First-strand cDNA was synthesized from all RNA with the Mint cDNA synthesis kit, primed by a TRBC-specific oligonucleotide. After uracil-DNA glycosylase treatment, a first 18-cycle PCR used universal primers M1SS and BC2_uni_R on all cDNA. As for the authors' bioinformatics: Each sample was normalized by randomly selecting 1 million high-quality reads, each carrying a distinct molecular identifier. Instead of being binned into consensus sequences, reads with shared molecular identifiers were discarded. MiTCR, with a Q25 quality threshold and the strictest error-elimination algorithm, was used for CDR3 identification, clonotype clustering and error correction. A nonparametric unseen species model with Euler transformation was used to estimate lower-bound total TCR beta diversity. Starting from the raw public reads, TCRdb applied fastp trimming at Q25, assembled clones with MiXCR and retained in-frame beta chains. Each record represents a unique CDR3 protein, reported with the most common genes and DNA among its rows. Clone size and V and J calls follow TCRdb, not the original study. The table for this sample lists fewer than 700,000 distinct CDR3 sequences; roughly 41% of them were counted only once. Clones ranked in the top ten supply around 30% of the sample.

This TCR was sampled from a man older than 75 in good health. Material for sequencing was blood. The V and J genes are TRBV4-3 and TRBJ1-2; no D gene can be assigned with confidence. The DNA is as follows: TGCGCCAGCAGCCAAGACCAGTACGTCTCTTATGGCTACACCTTC. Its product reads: CASSQDQYVSYGYTF.